The 26 T cell receptor beta chains reported below all come from one sample, sequenced in a study of early T cells in non-severe SARS-CoV-2 infection. TCRdb used MiXCR to reprocess the 5' RACE reads, holding one entry per CDR3 protein. This sample has roughly 60,000 distinct CDR3 sequences; over 9% occur once, and the top ten carry 2.9%. This material consisted of whole blood, taken at baseline. The receptors were gathered from an adult who was a healthcare worker with PCR-confirmed SARS-CoV-2 infection or an uninfected control (not recorded which).

This clonotype was observed at least ten times. The chain employs TRBV6-5 and TRBJ1-4; 10 bases map to TRBD1. The CDR3 spans 15 residues. J lost 3 bases, V lost 6 bases, and 4 bases had no gene match. Germline-derived CDR1 and CDR2 are MNHEY and SVGAGI. The CDR3 DNA follows: TGTGCCAGCAGAGGAGGACAGGGGGCTAATGAAAAACTGTTTTTT. It is translated as CASRGGQGANEKLFF.

This clonotype was detected only a few times. The rearrangement joins TRBV30 to TRBJ2-7; perhaps TRBD2 as D (5 bases). The germline V gene has CDR1 GTSNPN and CDR2 SVGIG (reference sequence). The ends were cut back, 2 bases at V and 7 bases at J, with 15 bases in the middle. This CDR3 has 13 amino acids. CDR3 coding DNA: TGTGCCTGGAGTTCTTTGGGAGTCGGGGAGCAGTACTTC. It codes for CAWSSLGVGEQYF.

The chain employs TRBV12-3 or TRBV12-4 and TRBJ1-1; D ambiguous. The length of the CDR3 is 13 residues. V was cut by 1 base and J by 1 base, with 4 bases left in between. As DNA, the CDR3 is TGTGCCAGCAGTTTAGACTCGAACACTGAAGCTTTCTTT. As protein: CASSLDSNTEAFF.

Ten or more counts support this clonotype. CDR3 bases: TGCAGTGCTAGAGATTCTCGGACTGGGAACAATGAGCAGTTCTTC. The encoded protein is CSARDSRTGNNEQFF. The chain employs TRBV20-1 and TRBJ2-1; D perhaps matches TRBD2 (5 bases). The V gene's germline CDR1 is DFQATT and CDR2 SNEGSKA (reference sequence). V was clipped by 0 bases and J by 5 bases, with 14 bases between them. The CDR3 has 15 amino acids.

The sample holds many counts of this clonotype. The chain employs TRBV5-6 and TRBJ2-5, with 9 bases aligning to TRBD1. The CDR3 runs 14 residues. Trimming cost V 4 bases and J 5 bases; bases outside gene matches: 6. Germline CDR1 is SGHDT and CDR2 is YYEEEE. The CDR3 DNA is TGTGCCAGCAGCGGGGGACAGGGACTGGAGACCCAGTACTTC. This sequence encodes CASSGGQGLETQYF.

The chain carries TRBV19 and TRBJ1-5; unclear D gene. The CDR3 is made up of 14 amino acids. Germline V gene data show CDR1 as LNHDA and CDR2 as SQIVND (reference sequence). Trimming stripped 3 bases from V and 5 bases from J, with 11 bases between. CDR3 sequence reads: CASSIAQLYQPQHF. CDR3 nucleotides: TGTGCCAGTAGTATTGCGCAGTTGTATCAGCCCCAGCATTTT.

This clonotype has only a few counts. V and J are TRBV12-2 and TRBJ1-1; the D segment call TRBD1 is taken from the table without a DNA check. TRBV12-2 constitutes a pseudogene. The CDR3 length is 15 residues. The DNA for the CDR3 is TGTGCAAGTCGCTCTCCACAGGGTTGGGGCACTGAAGCTTTCTTT. Translating gives CASRSPQGWGTEAFF.

A single count supports this clonotype. A much larger clone differs by one base, so this may be a read error. The chain recombines TRBV12-3 or TRBV12-4 with TRBJ1-2; D remains unclear. Trimming pared 3 bases from V and 5 bases from J, leaving 13 bases between. CDR3 length equals 14 residues. The CDR3 nucleotides read TGTGCCAGCAGTTTGAGGAGCTTATCGTATGGCTACACCTTC. It encodes CASSLRSLSYGYTF.

The DNA of the CDR3 is TGTGCCAGCAGTGGGTGGCAGGCCGGAGAGACCCAGTACTTC. It encodes CASSGWQAGETQYF. The chain carries TRBV2 and TRBJ2-5; D is undetermined. The CDR3 extends over 14 amino acids. Looked up from germline, CDR1 is SNHLY and CDR2 is FYNNEI. Trimming removed 4 bases at V and 4 bases at J, with 13 bases between.

The rearrangement joins TRBV11-2 to TRBJ1-6; TRBD1 agrees at 7 bases. The J segment lost 12 bases and the V segment lost 1 base, leaving 6 bases of the junction unmatched. Germline V lookup: CDR1 SGHAT, CDR2 FQNNGV. CDR3 length: 14 residues. Written as DNA, the CDR3 is TGTGCCAGCAGCTTAGGTACACAGGGGTTACCCCTCCACTTT. It codes for CASSLGTQGLPLHF.

This clonotype turned up a few times. This chain uses TRBV18 with TRBJ2-5; 9 bases are shared with TRBD2. The junction had 0 bases not matched to a gene; V was cut back by 1 base and J by 0 bases. The germline V gene has CDR1 KGHSH and CDR2 LQKENI. The CDR3 is made up of 15 amino acids. The chain's CDR3 is CASSPLAGDQETQYF. The CDR3 region has the DNA TGTGCCAGCTCACCACTAGCGGGGGACCAAGAGACCCAGTACTTC.

This clonotype occurred a few times. The chain is built from TRBV3-1 and TRBJ1-6; 7 bases align to TRBD1. Trimming took 1 base from V and 6 from J; bases not matched to a gene: 3. The length of the CDR3 is 15 residues. CDR1 LGHDT and CDR2 YNNKEL come from the germline V gene (reference sequence). Here the CDR3 reads CASSQGQGGNSPLHF. The CDR3 DNA sequence: TGTGCCAGCAGCCAAGGACAGGGAGGTAATTCACCCCTCCACTTT.

Notes on this clonotype: A much larger clone differs by one base, so this may be a read error. The chain couples TRBV3-1 to TRBJ1-6; maybe TRBD1 (5 bases). The CDR3 is 15 residues long. Germline assignment: CDR1 LGHDT and CDR2 YNNKEL (reference sequence). The CDR3 region is CASSQGGDYNSPPHF. The CDR3, as DNA: TGTGCCAGCAGCCAAGGCGGGGACTATAATTCACCCCCCCACTTT.

This clonotype was seen more than once but under ten times. The chain employs TRBV12-3 or TRBV12-4 and TRBJ1-1; 7 bases agree with TRBD1. V lost 6 bases to trimming and J lost 6 bases; unmatched junction nucleotides: 16. This CDR3 region has 16 residues. CDR3 loop: CASSRRQGGGYAEAFF. As DNA, the CDR3 is TGTGCCAGCAGCCGCCGACAGGGCGGTGGATATGCTGAAGCTTTCTTT.

The chain uses TRBV6-5 and TRBJ2-4; D is perhaps TRBD1 (5 bases). V was shortened by 9 bases and J by 9 bases, with 24 bases between the two germline ends. The CDR3 extends over 15 amino acids. CDR1 MNHEY and CDR2 SVGAGI come from the germline V gene. The CDR3 is CASTPARPQGSIQYF. Written as DNA, the CDR3 is TGTGCCAGTACCCCGGCCAGACCTCAGGGCAGCATTCAGTACTTC.

The chain employs TRBV6-2 or TRBV6-3 and TRBJ2-1; maybe TRBD1 (5 bases). Between the trimmed V and J ends, which lost 4 bases and 2 bases, there was a span of 15 bases. CDR3 size: 16 residues. Germline CDR1 MNHEY, CDR2 SVGEGT. The CDR3 nucleotides read TGTGCCAGCAGTTTTCACAGGTTAGGGACCTACAATGAGCAGTTCTTC. It is translated as CASSFHRLGTYNEQFF.

This clonotype was seen more than once but under ten times. The junction and the germline gene differ at one end; a read error may be behind it. The rearrangement links TRBV5-1 to TRBJ1-2; TRBD1 might be the D (5 bases). Germline-derived CDR1 and CDR2 are SGHRS and YFSETQ. The CDR3 is 14 amino acids. For the CDR3, the DNA is TGCGCCAGCAGCTTGGGACAGCCACCCTATGGCTACACCTTT. It encodes CASSLGQPPYGYTF. Full variable domain (outside the CDR3, taken from reference TRBV5-1 and TRBJ1-2): KAGVTQTPRYLIKTRGQQVTLSCSPISGHRSVSWYQQTPGQGLQFLFEYFSETQRNKGNFPGRFSGRQFSNSRSEMNVSTLELGDSALYLCASSLGQPPYGYTFGSGTRLTVV.

In this sample, this clonotype turned up a few times. The CDR3 loop is CASSQIGTVEETQYF. The CDR3 bases are TGTGCCAGCAGCCAAATAGGGACGGTAGAAGAGACCCAGTACTTC. The chain recombines TRBV3-1 with TRBJ2-5, with D perhaps matching TRBD1 or TRBD2 (5 bases each). Germline CDR1 reads LGHDT; CDR2 reads YNNKEL (reference sequence). Trimming stripped 2 bases from V and 3 bases from J, with 13 bases between. There are 15 residues in the CDR3.

J is TRBJ2-2 and V is TRBV12-3 or TRBV12-4; the match to TRBD1 covers 8 bases. The CDR3 length is 18 residues. V lost 3 bases and J lost 5; bases outside the gene matches: 14. The CDR3 DNA sequence: TGTGCCAGCAGTTTTCGTCGGACAGGGAGGACCTCGACCGGGGAGCTGTTTTTT. Protein: CASSFRRTGRTSTGELFF.

This clonotype has more than one count but fewer than ten. The chain has TRBV18 and TRBJ2-1; 7 bases align to TRBD2. Germline CDR1 is KGHSH and CDR2 is LQKENI. There are 16 residues in the CDR3. Unmatched junction bases numbered 11, after V lost 3 bases and J lost 6 bases. The CDR3 region is CASSPLGGSGSNEQFF. In DNA form, the CDR3 reads TGTGCCAGCTCACCGCTCGGCGGGAGCGGGTCCAATGAGCAGTTCTTC.

The genes are TRBV5-1 and TRBJ2-3; TRBD1 is a possible D gene (6 bases). Germline lookup yields CDR1 SGHRS and CDR2 YFSETQ. CDR3 length: 15 residues. The V and J ends lost 0 bases and 5 bases respectively, with 13 bases between them. The CDR3 nucleotides are TGCGCCAGCAGCTTGGCCAACAGGGCCGGAGATACGCAGTATTTT. This gives the protein CASSLANRAGDTQYF.

This clonotype appeared a few times. The chain links TRBV2 to TRBJ2-5; 9 bases are shared with TRBD1. CDR1 is SNHLY, CDR2 FYNNEI, per germline. With 5 bases clipped from V and 1 base from J, the junction kept 5 bases outside the gene matches. The CDR3 contains 15 residues. CDR3 sequence (DNA): TGTGCCAGCAGTACCGGGACAGGGAGCCAAGAGACCCAGTACTTC. It yields the protein CASSTGTGSQETQYF.

The sample holds a few counts of this clonotype. The chain links TRBV6-2 or TRBV6-3 to TRBJ1-2; D gene ambiguous. The CDR3 loop spans 14 amino acids. V was shortened by 4 bases and J by 1 base, with 10 bases between the two germline ends. Germline values: CDR1 MNHEY, CDR2 SVGEGT. CDR3 loop: CASSSVPNNYGYTF. As DNA, the CDR3 is TGTGCCAGCAGTTCCGTACCTAATAACTATGGCTACACCTTC.

In its sample, this clonotype was seen a few times. V usage is TRBV9 and J usage is TRBJ2-3, with D hard to call. CDR3 size: 12 residues. V was clipped by 0 bases and J by 3 bases, with 2 bases between them. Germline V gene sequence: CDR1 SGDLS, CDR2 YYNGEE. The CDR3 is CASSVATDTQYF. CDR3 in DNA: TGTGCCAGCAGCGTAGCGACAGATACGCAGTATTTT.

This sequence joins TRBV7-2 and TRBJ1-1, with D unresolved. Per germline, CDR1 SGHTA and CDR2 FQGNSA. The V end was cut by 5 bases, the J end by 1 base, with 14 bases between. The CDR3 contains 15 residues. The CDR3 coding sequence is TGTGCCAGCAGCCCTACGGCAGGCTGGAACACTGAAGCTTTCTTT. As protein: CASSPTAGWNTEAFF. Using reference TRBV7-2 and TRBJ1-1 for the parts outside the CDR3, the full variable domain is GAGVSQSPSNKVTEKGKDVELRCDPISGHTALYWYRQSLGQGLEFLIYFQGNSAPDKSGLPSDRFSAERTGGSVSTLTIQRTQQEDSAVYLCASSPTAGWNTEAFFGQGTRLTVV.

This clonotype was detected a few times. J is TRBJ1-2 and V is TRBV5-1, with D possibly matching TRBD1 (5 bases). V was shortened by 2 bases and J by 2 bases, with 7 bases between the two germline ends. The CDR3 consists of 13 residues. Germline loops: CDR1 SGHRS, CDR2 YFSETQ. The chain's CDR3 is CASSFGANYGYTF. For the CDR3, the DNA is TGCGCCAGCAGCTTTGGGGCCAACTATGGCTACACCTTC.